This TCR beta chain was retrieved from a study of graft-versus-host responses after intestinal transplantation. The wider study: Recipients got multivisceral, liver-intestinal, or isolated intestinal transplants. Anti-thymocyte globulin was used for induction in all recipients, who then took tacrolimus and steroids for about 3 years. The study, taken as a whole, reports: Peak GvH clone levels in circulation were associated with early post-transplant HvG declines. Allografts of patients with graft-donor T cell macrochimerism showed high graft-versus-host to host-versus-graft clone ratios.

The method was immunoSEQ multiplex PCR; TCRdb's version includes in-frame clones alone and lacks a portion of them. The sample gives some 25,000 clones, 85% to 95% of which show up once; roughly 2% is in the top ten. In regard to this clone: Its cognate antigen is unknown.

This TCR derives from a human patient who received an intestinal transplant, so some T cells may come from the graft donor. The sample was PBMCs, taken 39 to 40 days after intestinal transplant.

CDR3 in DNA: TGTGCCAGCAGCTATACTAGCGGGAGCCTACAAGAGACCCAGTACTTC. Its translation: CASSYTSGSLQETQYF. The rearrangement uses TRBV4-2 and TRBJ2-5; TRBD2 agrees at 11 bases. From germline, CDR1 is LGHNA and CDR2 YNFKEQ. The CDR3 spans 16 residues. V shed 5 bases, J shed 2 bases, and the junction held 7 bases outside the gene matches.